This TCR beta chain was documented in a study of T cells in Graves' hyperthyroidism and ophthalmopathy (dated by TCRdb to between 2018 and 2021). About the investigation overall: Peripheral blood samples were taken at the time of initial diagnosis, prior to any treatment. Whether ophthalmopathy could be predicted prospectively was tested in an independent validation cohort made up of 18 to 20 hyperthyroidism patients plus 17 patients who later progressed to ophthalmopathy. A discovery cohort of roughly 96 patients, roughly 45 with Graves' ophthalmopathy and approximately 57 with stable Graves' hyperthyroidism, was used to find distinguishing TCR V-J signatures. The 95 to 100 discovery patients were randomly split 7:3 into training and test sets. The study also compared thyroid tissue and blood T-cell repertoires from about six Graves' hyperthyroidism patients. After sampling, hyperthyroidism patients received methimazole starting at 30 mg daily, and ophthalmopathy patients received high-dose intravenous methylprednisolone. TCR Vbeta CDR3 sequencing of fewer than 150 peripheral blood samples (under 45 ophthalmopathy, roughly 72 hyperthyroidism and 17 progressor patients) is reported in the paper. General conclusions and limits of the study: No statistical method was used to fix the sample size in advance, and group allocation was not hidden from the investigators. Ophthalmopathy was separated from stable hyperthyroidism by a 13 V-J signature model, with roughly 88% sensitivity and 81% to 83% specificity obtained in cross-validation and 80%/75% obtained in testing. In validation, the model predicted progression to ophthalmopathy a median of approximately 6.6 months before onset, with approximately 70% sensitivity and roughly 73% specificity. Blood samples also contained most of the expanded thyroid clonotypes (frequency above 0.001), which suggests that blood repertoires may reflect thyroid immune responses.

V is pared back by 5 bases and J by 4 bases, with 17 bases lying between the germline termini. The germline V gene supplies CDR1 MDHEN and CDR2 SYDVKM. CDR3 length: 15 amino acids, cysteine to phenylalanine. The retained sequence is limited to the CDR3, 45 bases, with the frame set at the first base. Amplification of TCR beta CDR3 regions was carried out from RNA transcripts. The first round of RT-PCR for the TCR CDR3 was performed with the HTBI primer set and the Qiagen OneStep RT-PCR kit. Libraries were constructed in a second round of multiplex PCR, after which size selection and purification were performed. Paired-end sequencing of the libraries was performed with 100 bp reads on an Illumina HiSeq2000. As for the authors' bioinformatics: SOAPnuke was used to process the raw data, throwing out any read that contained adapters or uncalled bases, had a mean Phred below 15, or lacked an exact constant-primer or identifier match. COPE v1.2.5 was used to merge the high-quality paired reads, and each unique nucleotide sequence was defined as a clonotype. MiTCR v1.1 was used to align clonotypes to the IMGT TRBV, TRBD and TRBJ reference segments. The analysis was restricted to V-J combinations with a frequency above 0.0001, which together covered about 99% of the repertoires. A TCS score was defined as the ratio between F50 (clonal expansion) and ExV (chaos), using BLOSUM62-based TCRdist between CDR3 peptides within each V-J. Welch's t-statistics and random forest reduced around 510 V-J features to roughly 13, which were used in a naive Bayes classifier (R e1071). TCRdb redid the processing of the public reads, applying fastp at Q25 and MiXCR, and retained in-frame beta chains. For every CDR3 protein sequence, its rows merge into one entry that carries the most common genes and DNA. The V and J calls shown here were made by TCRdb, not taken from the authors' results. The sample table holds 300,000 to 450,000 distinct CDR3 sequences, of which 15% to 19% were seen once. Clones ranked in the top ten supply about a quarter of the sample.

The table lists this clonotype with many counts. Its target antigen remains unknown. The record has no base qualities; no much larger clone is one base away. Hyperthyroidism patients were aged 18 to 65 years and newly diagnosed, with disease duration of less than 2 months. Any patient with an uncontrolled infection, another autoimmune disease, pregnancy or lactation was excluded. Diagnoses were based on clinical symptoms, serum thyroxine and TRAb, thyroid ultrasound and orbital computed tomography. For progressor patients, blood was drawn at the first diagnosis of hyperthyroidism, before any ophthalmopathy symptoms had appeared. PBMCs were isolated from about 10 ml of fresh peripheral blood by Ficoll-Paque density gradient centrifugation. Progressor patients were first diagnosed with Graves' hyperthyroidism and then developed ophthalmopathy during follow-up. Total RNA was extracted using Trizol reagent, and RNA quality was assessed on an Agilent 2100 Bioanalyzer.

The clonotype was recovered from a woman in her late teens or twenties with Graves' hyperthyroidism that later progressed to Graves' ophthalmopathy. Recombination linked TRBV28 to TRBJ1-2, with TRBD1 tentatively as D gene (5 bases match). Material: blood. Here the CDR3 is given as CASSPSRTIFYGYTF. The sequenced DNA is TGTGCCAGCAGTCCGTCGAGGACAATTTTCTATGGCTACACCTTC.